Below, 3 T cell receptor beta chains from the same sample are listed, as sequenced in a study of persistence of HIV-infected CD4 T cells. Cells were stimulated with CMV-infected fibroblast lysates at around 9.1 ug/mL. CD40L/CD69 double-negative CD45RO-high memory CD4+ T cells were collected. These TCRs' antigens remain unknown. This was the immunoSEQ version 4 assay in survey mode. This table comes from immunoSEQ multiplex PCR, and its TCRdb copy is limited to in-frame clones, with some not included. The sample holds tens of thousands of clones, roughly 82% seen once. Sample: CD4+ T cells sorted from PBMCs after roughly 17-hour stimulation, taken from a patient who received antiretroviral therapy. These receptors were obtained from an adult woman with HIV who was CMV-seropositive.

The chain couples TRBV30 to TRBJ1-5; D is unresolved. Trimming cost V 2 bases and J 0 bases, with 14 bases left between them. The CDR3 is made up of 16 amino acids. Germline V CDR1 and CDR2: GTSNPN, SVGIG (reference sequence). DNA for the CDR3: TGTGCCTGGAGTCCCCGGGGAGTAAATAGCAATCAGCCCCAGCATTTT. Protein: CAWSPRGVNSNQPQHF.

The gene calls are TRBV2 and TRBJ2-2; no definite D call. The CDR3 is made up of 15 amino acids. With 3 bases removed from V and 3 bases from J, the gap between germline ends came to 11 bases. Germline V gene sequence: CDR1 SNHLY, CDR2 FYNNEI. The chain's CDR3 is CASSEGVEYTGELFF. In DNA form, the CDR3 reads TGTGCCAGCAGTGAGGGTGTCGAGTACACCGGGGAGCTGTTTTTT. The full variable domain, completed using reference TRBV2 and TRBJ2-2, is EPEVTQTPSHQVTQMGQEVILRCVPISNHLYFYWYRQILGQKVEFLVSFYNNEISEKSEIFDDQFSVERPDGSNFTLKIRSTKLEDSAMYFCASSEGVEYTGELFFGEGSRLTVL.

Only one count was recorded for this clone. CDR3 DNA sequence: TGTGCCAGCAGTGCGGCGGGACAGGGGTGGAATCAGCCCCAGCATTTT. Translated, it gives CASSAAGQGWNQPQHF. The chain carries TRBV6-1 and TRBJ1-5; TRBD1 aligns across 10 bases. CDR3 length: 16 residues. From germline, CDR1 is MNHNS and CDR2 SASEGT. The ends lost 4 bases at V and 4 bases at J; junction bases unmatched: 7.